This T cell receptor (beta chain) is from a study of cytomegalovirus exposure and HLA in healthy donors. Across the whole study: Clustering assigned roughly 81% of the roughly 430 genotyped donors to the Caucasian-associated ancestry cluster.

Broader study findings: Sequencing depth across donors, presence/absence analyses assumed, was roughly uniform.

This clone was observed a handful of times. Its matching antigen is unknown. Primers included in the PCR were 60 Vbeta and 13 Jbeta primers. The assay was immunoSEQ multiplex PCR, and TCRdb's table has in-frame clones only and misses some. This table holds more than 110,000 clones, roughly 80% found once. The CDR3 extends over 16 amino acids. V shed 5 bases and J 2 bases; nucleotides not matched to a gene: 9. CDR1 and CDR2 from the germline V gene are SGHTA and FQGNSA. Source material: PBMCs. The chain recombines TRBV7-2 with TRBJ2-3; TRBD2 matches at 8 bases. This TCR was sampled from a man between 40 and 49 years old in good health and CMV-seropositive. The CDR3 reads CASSLIAGSFTDTQYF. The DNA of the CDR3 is TGTGCCAGCAGCCTAATAGCGGGGTCCTTCACAGATACGCAGTATTTT.